This T cell receptor (beta chain) derives from a study of cytomegalovirus exposure and HLA in healthy donors. Findings and limits, study-wide: According to an earlier analysis, most TCR beta V segments yielded productive rearrangements about 87% or about 30% of the time. One variant, a missense change in DCLRE1C, was linked in a later analysis to TCR beta V- and J-gene trimming.

It was with 60 Vbeta and 13 Jbeta primers that the PCR ran. Data came from immunoSEQ multiplex PCR; TCRdb stores just in-frame clones and leaves some out. The sample has hundreds of thousands of clones, more than 55% seen once; the top ten hold 2% to 2.5%. Trimming took 4 bases from V and 5 from J; bases not matched to a gene: 5. Germline V gene sequence: CDR1 SGHNT, CDR2 YYREEE (reference sequence). This CDR3 region has 13 residues. Note on this clone: Its antigen is not known.

The receptor comes from a female donor in good health and CMV-seronegative. The chain uses TRBV5-4 and TRBJ2-5, with 7 nucleotides matching TRBD2. Source material: PBMCs. CDR3 in DNA: TGTGCCAGCAGCCTGGGGGGAGGGGAGACCCAGTACTTC. Residues: CASSLGGGETQYF.